These T cell receptor beta chains were read from a single sample in a study of blood T cell repertoires in COVID-19. The assay was immunoSEQ multiplex PCR, and TCRdb's table has in-frame clones only and misses some. This sample has around 470,000 clones, with around 91% found just once. Sequencing was done on a sample of PBMCs or T cells enriched from blood (not recorded which). Source of these receptors: a man between 18 and 35 years old who had recovered from COVID-19. The CDR3 runs from the conserved cysteine through the conserved F or W. Each record gives: D gene, V gene, clone size, J gene, CDR3 DNA, CDR3 protein. D genes are given only for firm matches. Some rows mark clone size as missing; the rest say once, few, many or name a class of expanded clone.

d_call: .; v_call: TRBV6-1; clone_size: .; j_call: TRBJ2-7; cdr3_nt: TGTGCCAGCAGTGAAGCCGGCTACGAGCAGTACTTC; cdr3_aa: CASSEAGYEQYF
d_call: .; v_call: TRBV6-5; clone_size: .; j_call: TRBJ2-7; cdr3_nt: TGTGCCAGCAGTTACGGTAGAGAGGGAGGCGCCTACGAGCAGTACTTC; cdr3_aa: CASSYGREGGAYEQYF
d_call: .; v_call: TRBV6-5; clone_size: .; j_call: TRBJ1-4; cdr3_nt: TGTGCCAGCAGTTACGGGTCAGGGGTTAATGAAAAACTGTTTTTT; cdr3_aa: CASSYGSGVNEKLFF
d_call: .; v_call: TRBV15; clone_size: .; j_call: TRBJ1-2; cdr3_nt: TGTGCCACCAGCCGAAGCAGGGATCTTGAAGGCTACACCTTC; cdr3_aa: CATSRSRDLEGYTF
d_call: TRBD1; v_call: TRBV5-1; clone_size: .; j_call: TRBJ1-1; cdr3_nt: TGCGCCAGCAGTTCCGGGACAGTGGGCACTGAAGCTTTCTTT; cdr3_aa: CASSSGTVGTEAFF
d_call: .; v_call: TRBV2; clone_size: .; j_call: TRBJ2-7; cdr3_nt: TGTGCCAGCAGGGCCCGACTTTCTCACAAGTACTTC; cdr3_aa: CASRARLSHKYF
d_call: TRBD1; v_call: TRBV2; clone_size: .; j_call: TRBJ2-7; cdr3_nt: TGTGCCAGCAGTGTAGGACAGGGGGCATACGAGCAGTACTTC; cdr3_aa: CASSVGQGAYEQYF
d_call: TRBD2; v_call: TRBV19; clone_size: .; j_call: TRBJ2-3; cdr3_nt: TGTGCCAGTAGTGCGTCGGGGAGCGGGGGGGAGAGGGATACGCAGTATTTT; cdr3_aa: CASSASGSGGERDTQYF
d_call: .; v_call: TRBV2; clone_size: .; j_call: TRBJ1-2; cdr3_nt: TGTGCCAGCAGTGAACCGACATATTGGTATGGCTACACCTTC; cdr3_aa: CASSEPTYWYGYTF
d_call: TRBD1; v_call: TRBV3-1/TRBV3-2; clone_size: .; j_call: TRBJ2-7; cdr3_nt: TGTGCCAGCAGCCCACGTCGACAGGGGAGCAACGAGCAGTACTTC; cdr3_aa: CASSPRRQGSNEQYF
d_call: TRBD1; v_call: TRBV27; clone_size: .; j_call: TRBJ2-1; cdr3_nt: TGTGCCAGCAGCAAGACAGGGGTTGAGCAGTTCTTC; cdr3_aa: CASSKTGVEQFF
d_call: TRBD1; v_call: TRBV29-1; clone_size: .; j_call: TRBJ2-1; cdr3_nt: TGCAGCGTCCCAACCGGACAGGGGGCCAATGAGCAGTTCTTC; cdr3_aa: CSVPTGQGANEQFF
d_call: .; v_call: TRBV19; clone_size: .; j_call: TRBJ1-4; cdr3_nt: TGTGCCAGTAGTATGGTCTCACTAGAACGGGCTAATGAAAAACTGTTTTTT; cdr3_aa: CASSMVSLERANEKLFF
d_call: TRBD2; v_call: TRBV14; clone_size: .; j_call: TRBJ2-1; cdr3_nt: TGTGCCAGCAGCCATGTGCGAAGGACGGGACTAGCTTTCGGCCTGGACAATGAGCAGTTCTTC; cdr3_aa: CASSHVRRTGLAFGLDNEQFF
d_call: .; v_call: TRBV19; clone_size: .; j_call: TRBJ1-1; cdr3_nt: TGTGCCAGTAGTATACGAGAAAACACTGAAGCTTTCTTT; cdr3_aa: CASSIRENTEAFF
d_call: TRBD2; v_call: TRBV7-2; clone_size: .; j_call: TRBJ2-2; cdr3_nt: TGTGCCAGCAGCTTAGACAGCGGGAGAACCGGGGAGCTGTTTTTT; cdr3_aa: CASSLDSGRTGELFF
d_call: .; v_call: TRBV27; clone_size: .; j_call: TRBJ2-1; cdr3_nt: TGTGCCAGCAGACCTACCTACGGGAATGAGCAGTTCTTC; cdr3_aa: CASRPTYGNEQFF
d_call: TRBD2; v_call: TRBV10-3; clone_size: .; j_call: TRBJ2-1; cdr3_nt: TGTGCCATCAGTGAGGGGGCTAGCGGGATCCATGAGCAGTTCTTC; cdr3_aa: CAISEGASGIHEQFF
d_call: TRBD2; v_call: TRBV27; clone_size: few; j_call: TRBJ2-7; cdr3_nt: TGTGCCAGCAGTTTTACTTACGAGACTAGCGGGATTACCGAGCAGTACTTC; cdr3_aa: CASSFTYETSGITEQYF
d_call: TRBD2; v_call: TRBV7-2; clone_size: .; j_call: TRBJ2-7; cdr3_nt: TGTGCCAGCAGCTTAGGGAGCGGGACTTCCTACGAGCAGTACTTC; cdr3_aa: CASSLGSGTSYEQYF
d_call: .; v_call: TRBV2; clone_size: .; j_call: TRBJ1-1; cdr3_nt: TGTGCCAGCAGTGGCCCGTCCCGAGAGAACACTGAAGCTTTCTTT; cdr3_aa: CASSGPSRENTEAFF
d_call: TRBD1; v_call: TRBV7-3; clone_size: .; j_call: TRBJ1-4; cdr3_nt: TGTGCCAGCAGCATTAGGACAGGGAGGGAAAAACTGTTTTTT; cdr3_aa: CASSIRTGREKLFF
d_call: .; v_call: TRBV7-9; clone_size: once; j_call: TRBJ2-1; cdr3_nt: TGTGCCAGCAGCTTACTGGTCGTTAGCGAGTACAATGAGCAGTTCTTC; cdr3_aa: CASSLLVVSEYNEQFF
d_call: .; v_call: TRBV27; clone_size: .; j_call: TRBJ2-1; cdr3_nt: TGTGCCAGCAGTTTTTCGGGGACAACCTCCTACAATGAGCAGTTCTTC; cdr3_aa: CASSFSGTTSYNEQFF
d_call: TRBD1; v_call: TRBV6-6; clone_size: few; j_call: TRBJ1-1; cdr3_nt: TGTGCCAGCAGTTACTCGACAGGGGGCGGCACTGAAGCTTTCTTT; cdr3_aa: CASSYSTGGGTEAFF
d_call: TRBD1; v_call: TRBV6-5; clone_size: .; j_call: TRBJ1-3; cdr3_nt: TGTGCCAGCAGTTACCACAGGGGACCTGGAAACACCATATATTTT; cdr3_aa: CASSYHRGPGNTIYF
d_call: .; v_call: TRBV28; clone_size: .; j_call: TRBJ1-5; cdr3_nt: TGTGCCAGTAGCCCCCCCGAATATAATCAGCCCCAGCATTTT; cdr3_aa: CASSPPEYNQPQHF
d_call: TRBD2; v_call: TRBV2; clone_size: once; j_call: TRBJ2-4; cdr3_nt: TGTGCCAGCAGAGCACTAGCGGGAAGGATTTTAGCCAAAAACATTCAGTACTTC; cdr3_aa: CASRALAGRILAKNIQYF
d_call: .; v_call: TRBV19; clone_size: .; j_call: TRBJ1-2; cdr3_nt: TGTGCCAGTAGTATAGGGGCCTTATATGGCTACACCTTC; cdr3_aa: CASSIGALYGYTF
d_call: .; v_call: TRBV6-2/TRBV6-3; clone_size: .; j_call: TRBJ1-4; cdr3_nt: TGTGCCAGCAGTCGCGATGAAAAACTGTTTTTT; cdr3_aa: CASSRDEKLFF
d_call: .; v_call: TRBV12-5; clone_size: .; j_call: TRBJ1-6; cdr3_nt: TGTGCTAGTACCTACCCGAACCTCCACTTT; cdr3_aa: CASTYPNLHF
d_call: .; v_call: TRBV5-1; clone_size: .; j_call: TRBJ1-4; cdr3_nt: TGCGCCAGCACCCTAGACAGTACCTCCTCCGAAAAACTGTTTTTT; cdr3_aa: CASTLDSTSSEKLFF
d_call: .; v_call: TRBV5-8; clone_size: .; j_call: TRBJ1-5; cdr3_nt: TGTGCCAGCAGCGACACCTATAGCAATCAGCCCCAGCATTTT; cdr3_aa: CASSDTYSNQPQHF
d_call: .; v_call: TRBV3-1/TRBV3-2; clone_size: .; j_call: TRBJ2-5; cdr3_nt: TGTGCCAGCAGCCAAGATATCCCGCTGGCACCGGGCCAAGAGACCCAGTACTTC; cdr3_aa: CASSQDIPLAPGQETQYF
d_call: .; v_call: TRBV19; clone_size: .; j_call: TRBJ2-7; cdr3_nt: TGTGCCAGCCACCCGGACAGTCAGCCCTCCTACCACGAGCAGTACTTC; cdr3_aa: CASHPDSQPSYHEQYF
d_call: .; v_call: TRBV10-3; clone_size: .; j_call: TRBJ2-2; cdr3_nt: TGTGCCATCTCAGGAGCGGAGGTCGGGGAGCTGTTTTTT; cdr3_aa: CAISGAEVGELFF
d_call: .; v_call: TRBV9; clone_size: .; j_call: TRBJ1-5; cdr3_nt: TGTGCCAGCAGCGTAGAGGCAGGGGCGGGCAATCAGCCCCAGCATTTT; cdr3_aa: CASSVEAGAGNQPQHF